This entry is about one TCR beta chain. The antigen is unknown. The data originate from a study of T cell repertoires in cytomegalovirus infection. About the research overall: Shared public TCR beta signatures pointed to both CMV infection and a matching HLA type. Study-wide results and caveats: Dominant in the ex vivo response were TCR beta clonotypes restricted by HLA-C and specific for CMV. Summed public TCR beta family frequency identified CMV carriers bearing the relevant HLA.

J gave up 7 bases and V 7 bases, and 7 bases lay outside the gene matches. Germline V CDR1 and CDR2: MNHEY, SVGAGI. This CDR3 region has 14 residues. TCRdb reprocessed the reads with MiXCR, giving one entry per CDR3 protein. Altogether roughly 180,000 distinct CDR3 sequences are present, approximately 28% being singletons, with the ten largest covering approximately 30%. The sample was PBMCs. This TCR was sampled from a human donor in good health (CMV status not recorded). Some clones in this sample may be carry-over from other donors' samples. V is TRBV6-5 and J is TRBJ2-1; 10 bases are shared with TRBD2. The CDR3 DNA sequence: TGTGCCAGCACCCCTAGCGGGGGAGGAAATGAGCAGTTCTTC. Translated: CASTPSGGGNEQFF.